This TCR beta chain was observed in a study of T cell therapy after organ transplantation. Comments on this clone: No antigen is known for it.

Described time point: 20-29 weeks after completion of therapy. Drug-resistant or recurrent cytomegalovirus affected these solid-organ transplant recipient patients. Libraries were prepared by immunoSEQ multiplex PCR; TCRdb keeps only in-frame clonotypes and omits some of them. The data contain about 17,000 clones, over 75% of them singletons. This TCR was recovered from a human patient who had received a solid organ transplant and had CMV disease. The graft donor may have given rise to some T cells. Sequences were derived from CD8+ T cells from blood, sampled after autologous CMV-specific T cell therapy.

This chain's CDR3 is CASSQKGTTGDNEQFF. The CDR3, as DNA: TGTGCCAGCAGCCAAAAAGGTACGACAGGGGACAATGAGCAGTTCTTC. V gene TRBV14 combines with J gene TRBJ2-1; 8 nucleotides align to TRBD1. V was pared by 2 bases and J by 5 bases, with 8 bases of the junction left unmatched. There are 16 residues in the CDR3. Germline values: CDR1 SGHDN, CDR2 FVKESK.